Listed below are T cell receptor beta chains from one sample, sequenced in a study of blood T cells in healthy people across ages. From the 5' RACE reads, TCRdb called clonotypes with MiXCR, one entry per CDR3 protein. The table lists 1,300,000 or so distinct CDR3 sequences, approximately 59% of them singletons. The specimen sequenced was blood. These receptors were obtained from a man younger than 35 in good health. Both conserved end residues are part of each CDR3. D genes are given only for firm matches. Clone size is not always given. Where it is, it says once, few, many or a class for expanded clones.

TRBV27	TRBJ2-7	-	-	TGTGCCAGCAGTTTAGACAGGAACCTCTACGAGCAGTACTTC	CASSLDRNLYEQYF
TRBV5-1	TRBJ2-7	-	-	TGCGCCAGCAGCTCCATCTCTTTTTATAACCAACGGATCTCCTACGAGCAGTACTTC	CASSSISFYNQRISYEQYF
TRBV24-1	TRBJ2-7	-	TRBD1	TGTGCCACCAGTGACCCGGGACAGGGAGACTACGAGCAGTACTTC	CATSDPGQGDYEQYF
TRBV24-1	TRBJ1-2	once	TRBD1	TGTGCCACCAGTGATTACAGGGGGGGTGGCTACACCTTC	CATSDYRGGGYTF
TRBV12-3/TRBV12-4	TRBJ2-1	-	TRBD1	TGTGCCAGCGCGGACAGGGGCGAGGGTGAGCAGTTCTTC	CASADRGEGEQFF
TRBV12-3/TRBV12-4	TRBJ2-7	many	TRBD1	TGTGCCAGCAGTCGGGACAGGGGCATCTACGAGCAGTACTTC	CASSRDRGIYEQYF
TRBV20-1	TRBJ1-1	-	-	TGCAGTGCTCAATGGGTCGCCCGGAACACTGAAGCTTTCTTT	CSAQWVARNTEAFF
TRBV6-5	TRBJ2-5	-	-	TGTGCCAGCAGTTACTCGCATACCCAGTACTTC	CASSYSHTQYF
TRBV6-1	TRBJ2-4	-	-	TGTGCCAGCAGTGAACTCGACCTGCTAGCCAAAAACATTCAGTACTTC	CASSELDLLAKNIQYF
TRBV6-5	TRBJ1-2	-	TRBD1	TGTGCCAGCAGGGACCAGGGACAGACTTTTGGGGGCTACACCTTC	CASRDQGQTFGGYTF
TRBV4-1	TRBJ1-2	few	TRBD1	TGCGCCAGCAGCCAAGGGGACAGGGACTATGGCTACACCTTC	CASSQGDRDYGYTF
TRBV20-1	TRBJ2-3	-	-	TGCAGTGCTAGAGTTTTCCGGGACTCCCGAACAGATACGCAGTATTTT	CSARVFRDSRTDTQYF
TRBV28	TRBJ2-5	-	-	TGTGCCAGCAGTTTGCCCGCTCGGGGTGAGCAGTACTTC	CASSLPARGEQYF
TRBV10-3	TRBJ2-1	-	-	TGCGCCATCACGGAGACTCCGAGCTCCTACGAGCAGTTCTTC	CAITETPSSYEQFF
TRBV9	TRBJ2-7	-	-	TGTGCCAGCAGCGTCGGGGGTACTGTGCAGTACTTC	CASSVGGTVQYF
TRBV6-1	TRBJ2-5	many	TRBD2	TGTGCCAGCAGTGATTTAGCGGGGGGGCAAGAGACCCAGTACTTC	CASSDLAGGQETQYF
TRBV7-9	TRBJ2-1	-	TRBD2	TGTGCCAGCAGCTTAGAATTATCGGCTAGCGGAGCCTACAATGAGCAGTTCTTC	CASSLELSASGAYNEQFF
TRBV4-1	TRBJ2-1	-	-	TGCGCCAGCAGCCAAGAGAGTGGGGTTTCCTACAATGAGCAGTTCTTC	CASSQESGVSYNEQFF
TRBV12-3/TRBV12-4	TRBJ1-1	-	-	TGTGCCACCACTGAACTGCCAGAAACTGAAGCTTTCTTT	CATTELPETEAFF
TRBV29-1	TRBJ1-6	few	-	TGCAGCGCGATCACCGGGACACCGGGTTCACCCCTCCACTTT	CSAITGTPGSPLHF
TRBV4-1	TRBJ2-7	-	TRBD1	TGCGCCAGCAGCCAAGAGGGGACAGGGAGCGAACAGTACTTC	CASSQEGTGSEQYF
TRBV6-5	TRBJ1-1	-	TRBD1	TGTGCCAGCAGTGCCTCAGGGGGCACTGAAGCTTTCTTT	CASSASGGTEAFF
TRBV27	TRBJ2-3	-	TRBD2	TGTGCCACTACACCGGGGGGTTTCACAGATACGCAGTATTTT	CATTPGGFTDTQYF
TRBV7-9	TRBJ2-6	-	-	TGTGCCAGCGGCTCGGGGGACACTACTTTCTCTGGGGCCAACGTCCTGACTTTC	CASGSGDTTFSGANVLTF
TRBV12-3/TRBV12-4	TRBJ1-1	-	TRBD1	TGTGCCAGCAGTTTGTTCCTTGGACAGGGGGGGATGAACACTGAAGCTTTCTTT	CASSLFLGQGGMNTEAFF
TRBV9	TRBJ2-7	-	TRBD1	TGTGCCAGCAGCCCCACTCGGACAGGGCCTTCCTACGAGCAGTACTTC	CASSPTRTGPSYEQYF
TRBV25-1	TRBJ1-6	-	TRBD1	TGTGCCAGCGGCGGACAGGGAGGTTCACCCCTCCACTTT	CASGGQGGSPLHF
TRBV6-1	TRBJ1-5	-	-	TGTGCCAGCAGTAAACTTAGCAATCAGCCCCAGCATTTT	CASSKLSNQPQHF
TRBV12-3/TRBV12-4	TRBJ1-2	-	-	TGTGCCAGCAGTTTGGGAGTGATGAATTATGGCTACACCTTC	CASSLGVMNYGYTF
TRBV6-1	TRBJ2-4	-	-	TGTGCCAGCAGCTCTTGGGCTGGTCCAAACATTCAGTACTTC	CASSSWAGPNIQYF
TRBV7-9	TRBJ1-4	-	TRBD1	TGTGCCAGCACCAGGGTCGGGACAGGGGGCGTAACCCCAACTAATGAAAAACTGTTTTTT	CASTRVGTGGVTPTNEKLFF
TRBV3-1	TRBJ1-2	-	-	TGTGCCAGCAGCCAAGGGACAGCGTCCCACTATGGCTACACCTTC	CASSQGTASHYGYTF
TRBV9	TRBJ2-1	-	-	TGTGCCAGCAGCGTAGCAGGAGAGCAGTTCTTC	CASSVAGEQFF
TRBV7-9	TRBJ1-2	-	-	TGTGCCAGCAGCCTAGACCTAGGGCTGGTAGACTATGGCTACACCTTC	CASSLDLGLVDYGYTF
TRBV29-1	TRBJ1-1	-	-	TGCAGCGTTGAAGAGGGGATTCGACAGAACACTGAAGCTTTCTTT	CSVEEGIRQNTEAFF
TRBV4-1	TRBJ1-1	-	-	TGCGCCAGCAGCCGTTTGGGGGGGATGAACACTGAAGCTTTCTTT	CASSRLGGMNTEAFF
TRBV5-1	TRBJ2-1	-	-	TGCGCCAGCTCAGGGGCGGATGAGCAGTTCTTC	CASSGADEQFF